This T cell receptor beta chain was documented in a study of shared clonotypes between healthy human individuals. Study findings and constraints: Clonotypes that were shared across a handful of donors made up roughly 5% of naive CD4 clonotypes.

In the case of this clone: The antigen remains unidentified.

Trimming removed 8 bases from V and 8 bases from J, with 15 bases in between. Looked up from germline, CDR1 is MNHEY and CDR2 is SVGAGI. This CDR3 has 13 residues. The material for each subset, its genomic DNA, was split evenly across several immunoSEQ plates. Generated by immunoSEQ multiplex PCR, the TCRdb table keeps only in-frame clones and is missing some. Of about 660,000 clones in the sample, less than 85% were seen once. This TCR derives from a woman in her 30s in good health. V is TRBV6-5 and J is TRBJ2-2, with no clear D. The sequenced sample consisted of memory CD4+ T cells sorted from blood. Noted subset: CD45RA-negative fraction. The CDR3 sequence: CASQGPLGGELFF. The CDR3 nucleotides read TGTGCCAGCCAAGGGCCCCTCGGGGGGGAGCTGTTTTTT.